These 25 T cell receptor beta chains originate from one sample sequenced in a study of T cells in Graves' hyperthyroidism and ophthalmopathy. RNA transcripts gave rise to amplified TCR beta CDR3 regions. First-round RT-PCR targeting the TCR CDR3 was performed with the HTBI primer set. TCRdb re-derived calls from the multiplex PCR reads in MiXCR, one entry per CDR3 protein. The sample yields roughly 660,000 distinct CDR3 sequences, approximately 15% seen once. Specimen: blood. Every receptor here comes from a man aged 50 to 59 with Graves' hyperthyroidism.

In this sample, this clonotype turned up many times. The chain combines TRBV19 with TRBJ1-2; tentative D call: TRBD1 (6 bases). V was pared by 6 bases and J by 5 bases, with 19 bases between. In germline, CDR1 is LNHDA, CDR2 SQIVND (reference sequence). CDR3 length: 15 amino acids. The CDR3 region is CASRRTTGTIYGYTF. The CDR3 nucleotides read TGTGCCAGTAGGCGGACGACAGGAACCATTTATGGCTACACCTTC.

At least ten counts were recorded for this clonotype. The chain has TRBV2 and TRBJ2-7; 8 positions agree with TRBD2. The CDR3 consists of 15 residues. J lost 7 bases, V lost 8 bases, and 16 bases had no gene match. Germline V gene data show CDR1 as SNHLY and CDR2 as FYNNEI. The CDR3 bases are TGTGCCAGCCAAAGGAGCGGGAGCCTACTACGTGAGCAGTACTTC. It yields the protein CASQRSGSLLREQYF.

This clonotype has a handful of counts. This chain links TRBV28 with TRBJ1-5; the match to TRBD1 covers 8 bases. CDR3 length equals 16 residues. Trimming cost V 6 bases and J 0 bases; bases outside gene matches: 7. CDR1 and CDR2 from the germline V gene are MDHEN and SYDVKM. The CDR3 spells CASRGGQGSSNQPQHF. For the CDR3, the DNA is TGTGCCAGCAGGGGAGGACAGGGCTCTAGCAATCAGCCCCAGCATTTT.

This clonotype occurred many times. The CDR3 protein is CASSPRGPRANVLTF. In DNA, the CDR3 is TGTGCCAGCAGTCCCCGGGGCCCACGGGCCAACGTCCTGACTTTC. The rearrangement uses TRBV27 and TRBJ2-6, with D possibly called TRBD1 or TRBD2 (5 bases each). CDR1 and CDR2 (germline): MNHEY, SMNVEV (reference sequence). The length of the CDR3 is 15 residues. V was clipped by 5 bases and J by 5 bases, with 13 bases between them.

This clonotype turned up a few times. The CDR3 spells CASSPMGGASYEQYF. CDR3 DNA sequence: TGTGCCAGCTCACCGATGGGAGGGGCGTCGTACGAGCAGTACTTC. The rearrangement uses TRBV18 and TRBJ2-7, with 7 bases fitting TRBD2. This CDR3 contains 15 residues. After removal of 3 bases from V and 4 bases from J, the junction contained 9 bases not matched to a gene. Germline-derived CDR1 and CDR2 are KGHSH and LQKENI.

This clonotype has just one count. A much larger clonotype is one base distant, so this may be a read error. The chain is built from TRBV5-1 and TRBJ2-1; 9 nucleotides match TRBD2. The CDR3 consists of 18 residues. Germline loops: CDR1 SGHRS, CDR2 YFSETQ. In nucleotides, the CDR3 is TGCGCCAGCAGCTTGGCCATCGGAGCGGGAGGTTCCTACAATGGGCAGTTCTTC. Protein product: CASSLAIGAGGSYNGQFF.

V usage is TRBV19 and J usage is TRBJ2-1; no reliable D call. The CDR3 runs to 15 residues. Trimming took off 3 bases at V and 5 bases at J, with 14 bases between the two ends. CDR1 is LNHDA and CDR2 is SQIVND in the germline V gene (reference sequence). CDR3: CASSIKGRPDNEQFF. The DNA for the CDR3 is TGTGCCAGTAGTATCAAGGGAAGGCCTGACAATGAGCAGTTCTTC.

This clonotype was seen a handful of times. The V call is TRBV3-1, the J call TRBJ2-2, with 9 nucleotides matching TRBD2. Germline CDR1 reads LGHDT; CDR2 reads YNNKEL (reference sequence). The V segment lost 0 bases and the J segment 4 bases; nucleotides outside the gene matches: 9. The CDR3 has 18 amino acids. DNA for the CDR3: TGTGCCAGCAGCCAAGATTCTCGCCTAGCGGGAACCACCGGGGAGCTGTTTTTT. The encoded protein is CASSQDSRLAGTTGELFF. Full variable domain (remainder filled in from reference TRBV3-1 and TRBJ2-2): DTAVSQTPKYLVTQMGNDKSIKCEQNLGHDTMYWYKQDSKKFLKIMFSYNNKELIINETVPNRFSPKSPDKAHLNLHINSLELGDSAVYFCASSQDSRLAGTTGELFFGEGSRLTVL.

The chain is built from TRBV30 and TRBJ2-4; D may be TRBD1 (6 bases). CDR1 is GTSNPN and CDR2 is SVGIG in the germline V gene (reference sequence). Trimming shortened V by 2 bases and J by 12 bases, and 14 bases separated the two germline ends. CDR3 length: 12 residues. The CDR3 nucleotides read TGTGCCTGGAGTACCCAAAGGGGGACTCAGTACTTC. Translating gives CAWSTQRGTQYF.

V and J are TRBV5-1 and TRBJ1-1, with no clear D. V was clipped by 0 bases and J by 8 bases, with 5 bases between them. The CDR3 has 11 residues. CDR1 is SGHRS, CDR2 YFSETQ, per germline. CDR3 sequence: CASSLAGEAFF. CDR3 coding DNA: TGCGCCAGCAGCTTGGCTGGGGAAGCTTTCTTT.

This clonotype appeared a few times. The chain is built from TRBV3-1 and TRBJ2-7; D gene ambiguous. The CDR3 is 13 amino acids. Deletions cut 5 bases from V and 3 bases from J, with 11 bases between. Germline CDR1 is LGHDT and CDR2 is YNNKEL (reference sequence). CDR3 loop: CASSFREFYEQYF. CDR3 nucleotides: TGTGCCAGCAGCTTTCGCGAGTTCTACGAGCAGTACTTC.

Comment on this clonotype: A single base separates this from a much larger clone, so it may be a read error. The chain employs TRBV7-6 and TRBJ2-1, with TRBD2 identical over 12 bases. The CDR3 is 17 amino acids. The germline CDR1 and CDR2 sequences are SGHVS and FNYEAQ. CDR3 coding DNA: TGTACCAGCAGCGTCCCTAGGGAGACTAGCGGGAGTAATGAGCAGTTCTTC. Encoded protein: CTSSVPRETSGSNEQFF.

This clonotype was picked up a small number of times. The CDR3 is CASSQPPTLANSYNEQFF. CDR3 nucleotide sequence: TGTGCCAGCAGCCAACCCCCCACACTAGCGAACTCCTACAATGAGCAGTTCTTC. The chain has TRBV4-2 and TRBJ2-1; 7 bases fit TRBD2. CDR1 LGHNA and CDR2 YNFKEQ come from the germline V gene. The length of the CDR3 is 18 residues. V lost 2 bases to trimming and J lost 0 bases; unmatched junction nucleotides: 10.

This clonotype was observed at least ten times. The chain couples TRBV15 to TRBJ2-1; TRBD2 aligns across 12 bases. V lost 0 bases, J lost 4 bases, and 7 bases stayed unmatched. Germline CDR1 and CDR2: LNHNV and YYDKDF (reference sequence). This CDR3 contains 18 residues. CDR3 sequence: CATSRELAGGPSYNEQFF. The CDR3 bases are TGTGCCACCAGCAGAGAGCTAGCGGGAGGGCCTTCTTACAATGAGCAGTTCTTC.

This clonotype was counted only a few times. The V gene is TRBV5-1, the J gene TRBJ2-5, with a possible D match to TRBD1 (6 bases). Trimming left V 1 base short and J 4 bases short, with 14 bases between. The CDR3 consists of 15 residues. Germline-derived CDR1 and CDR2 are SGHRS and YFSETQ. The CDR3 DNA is TGCGCCAGCAGCTTGAGTACAGGGAGCAGAGAGACCCAGTACTTC. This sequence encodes CASSLSTGSRETQYF.

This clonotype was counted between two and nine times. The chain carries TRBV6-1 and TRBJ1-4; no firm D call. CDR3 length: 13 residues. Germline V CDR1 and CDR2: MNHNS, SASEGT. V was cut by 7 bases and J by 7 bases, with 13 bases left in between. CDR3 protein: CASTRVYGEKLFF. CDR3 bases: TGTGCCAGCACACGGGTTTACGGTGAAAAACTGTTTTTT.

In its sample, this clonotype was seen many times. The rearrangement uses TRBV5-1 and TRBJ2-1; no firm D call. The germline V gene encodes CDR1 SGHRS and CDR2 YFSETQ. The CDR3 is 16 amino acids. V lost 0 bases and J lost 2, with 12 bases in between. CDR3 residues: CASSLVPKRAYNEQFF. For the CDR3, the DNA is TGCGCCAGCAGCTTGGTGCCCAAAAGGGCCTACAATGAGCAGTTCTTC.

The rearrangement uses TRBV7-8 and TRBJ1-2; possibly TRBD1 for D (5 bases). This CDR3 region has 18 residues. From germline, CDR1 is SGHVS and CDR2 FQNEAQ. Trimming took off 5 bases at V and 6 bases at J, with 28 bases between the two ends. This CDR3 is CASSTRTLLWGKPDGYTF. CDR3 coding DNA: TGTGCCAGCAGCACTCGAACCTTATTATGGGGGAAACCGGATGGCTACACCTTC. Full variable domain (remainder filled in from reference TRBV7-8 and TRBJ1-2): GAGVSQSPRYKVAKRGQDVALRCDPISGHVSLFWYQQALGQGPEFLTYFQNEAQLDKSGLPSDRFFAERPEGSVSTLKIQRTQQEDSAVYLCASSTRTLLWGKPDGYTFGSGTRLTVV.

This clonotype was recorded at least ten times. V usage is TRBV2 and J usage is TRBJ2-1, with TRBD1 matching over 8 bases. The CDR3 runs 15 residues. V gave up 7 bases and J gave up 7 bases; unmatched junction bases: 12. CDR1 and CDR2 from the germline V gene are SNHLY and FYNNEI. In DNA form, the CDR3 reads TGTGCCAGCACCTTAACAGGACAGGGTTTTAATGAGCAGTTCTTC. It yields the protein CASTLTGQGFNEQFF.

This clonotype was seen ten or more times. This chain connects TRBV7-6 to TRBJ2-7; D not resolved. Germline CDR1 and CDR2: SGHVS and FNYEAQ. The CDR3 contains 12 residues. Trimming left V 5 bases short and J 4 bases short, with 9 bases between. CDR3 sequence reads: CASSQEEYEQYF. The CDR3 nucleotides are TGTGCCAGCAGCCAGGAAGAATACGAGCAGTACTTC.

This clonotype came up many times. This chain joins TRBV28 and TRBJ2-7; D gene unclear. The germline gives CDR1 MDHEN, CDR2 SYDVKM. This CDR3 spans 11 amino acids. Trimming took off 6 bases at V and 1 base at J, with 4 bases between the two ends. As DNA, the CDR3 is TGTGCCAGCAGGGATTCCTACGAGCAGTACTTC. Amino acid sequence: CASRDSYEQYF. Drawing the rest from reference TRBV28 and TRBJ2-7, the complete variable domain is DVKVTQSSRYLVKRTGEKVFLECVQDMDHENMFWYRQDPGLGLRLIYFSYDVKMKEKGDIPEGYSVSREKKERFSLILESASTNQTSMYLCASRDSYEQYFGPGTRLTVT.

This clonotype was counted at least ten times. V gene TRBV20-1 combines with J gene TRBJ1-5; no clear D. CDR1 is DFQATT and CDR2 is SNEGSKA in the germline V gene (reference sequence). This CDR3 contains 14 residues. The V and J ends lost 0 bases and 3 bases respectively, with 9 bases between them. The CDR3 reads CSARESNFNQPQHF. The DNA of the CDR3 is TGCAGTGCTAGAGAAAGTAACTTCAATCAGCCCCAGCATTTT.

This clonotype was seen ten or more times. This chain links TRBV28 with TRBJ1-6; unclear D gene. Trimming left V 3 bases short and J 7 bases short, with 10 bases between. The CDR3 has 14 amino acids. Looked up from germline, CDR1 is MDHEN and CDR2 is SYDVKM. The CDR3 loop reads CASSFEGHNSPLHF. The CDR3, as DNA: TGTGCCAGCAGTTTCGAAGGTCACAATTCACCCCTCCACTTT.

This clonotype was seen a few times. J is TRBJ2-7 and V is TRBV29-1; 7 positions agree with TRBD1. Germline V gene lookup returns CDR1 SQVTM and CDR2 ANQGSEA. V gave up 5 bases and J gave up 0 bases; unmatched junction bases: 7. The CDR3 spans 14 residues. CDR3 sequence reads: CSVSRTGSSYEQYF. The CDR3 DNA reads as TGCAGCGTTTCCCGGACAGGAAGCTCCTACGAGCAGTACTTC.

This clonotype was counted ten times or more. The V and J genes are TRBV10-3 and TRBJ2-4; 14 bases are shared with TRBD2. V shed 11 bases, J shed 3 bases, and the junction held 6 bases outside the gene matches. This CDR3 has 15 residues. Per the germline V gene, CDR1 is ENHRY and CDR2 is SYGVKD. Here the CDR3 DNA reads TGTGCCGCGGGACTAGCGGGAGCCGGCAAAAACATTCAGTACTTC. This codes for CAAGLAGAGKNIQYF.